Here is one T cell receptor beta chain with its context. Its antigen is as yet unknown. The junction departs from germline at one end; a sequencing error may be responsible. The donors (healthy individuals) were bone marrow donors. A multiplex PCR was run with 60 Vbeta primers and 13 Jbeta primers. Libraries were prepared by immunoSEQ multiplex PCR; TCRdb keeps only in-frame clonotypes and omits some of them. The sample yields roughly 150,000 clones, approximately 80% seen once. Germline assignment: CDR1 SGHTA and CDR2 FQGNSA. The CDR3 runs to 13 residues. This entry is derived from a study of cytomegalovirus exposure and HLA in healthy donors. Findings and caveats of the study: The majority of CMV-associated TCR beta chains were reported as apparently HLA-restricted in a later analysis. Reports indicated that the classifier achieved high specificity and sensitivity in diagnosing cytomegalovirus status.

This receptor was identified in a woman aged 50 to 60 in good health and CMV-seropositive. The specimen sequenced was PBMCs. The chain carries TRBV7-2 and TRBJ1-2, with D possibly being TRBD1 (6 bases). In DNA, the CDR3 is TGTGCCAGCAACAAGGGGGAGAACTATGGCCACACCTTC. It translates to CASNKGENYGHTF. Complete variable domain (other parts from reference TRBV7-2 and TRBJ1-2): GAGVSQSPSNKVTEKGKDVELRCDPISGHTALYWYRQSLGQGLEFLIYFQGNSAPDKSGLPSDRFSAERTGGSVSTLTIQRTQQEDSAVYLCASNKGENYGHTFGSGTRLTVV.